Shown below are 14 T cell receptor beta chains from a single sample sequenced in a study of shared clonotypes between healthy human individuals. Naive CD8 cells comprised CD45RO-negative, CCR7-positively selected cells, excluding terminally differentiated effector memory CD45RA+ cells. Profiling relied on immunoSEQ multiplex PCR, and the TCRdb table lists in-frame clones only, not all of them. The sample has approximately 720,000 clones, around 92% seen once. Input material: naive CD8+ T cells sorted from blood. The receptor set was obtained from a man younger than 40 in good health.

This chain joins TRBV5-8 and TRBJ1-3, with a tentative D call TRBD1 (6 bases). Trimming pared 4 bases from V and 7 bases from J, leaving 15 bases between. This CDR3 is built from 14 residues. CDR1 is SGHTS and CDR2 is YDEGEE in the germline V gene. The CDR3 DNA follows: TGTGCCAGCAGCACCGGGACAAGGGGTAACACCATATATTTT. It encodes CASSTGTRGNTIYF.

The chain combines TRBV28 with TRBJ2-5; D uncertain. CDR3 length: 16 residues. V lost 2 bases to trimming and J lost 3 bases, with 16 bases between them. CDR1 is MDHEN, CDR2 SYDVKM, per germline. The CDR3 DNA sequence: TGTGCCAGCAGTTTAAGAATACTACCGCTCAAAGAGACCCAGTACTTC. This translates into CASSLRILPLKETQYF.

This clone was seen many times. The chain uses TRBV7-9 and TRBJ2-7, with D possibly being TRBD1 or TRBD2 (6 bases each). The V gene lost 5 bases and the J gene lost 7 bases, with 24 bases spanning the gap. The CDR3 is made up of 16 amino acids. Germline V gene lookup returns CDR1 SEHNR and CDR2 FQNEAQ (reference sequence). CDR3 amino acids: CASSLTRRQVLWEQYF. The CDR3 DNA reads TGTGCCAGCAGCCTGACTAGGAGACAGGTGCTATGGGAGCAGTACTTC.

In its sample, this clone was seen a few times. This sequence joins TRBV27 and TRBJ1-2; 8 bases map to TRBD1. The germline CDR1 and CDR2 sequences are MNHEY and SMNVEV (reference sequence). The CDR3 sequence is 12 residues long. The V segment lost 7 bases and the J segment 7 bases; nucleotides outside the gene matches: 5. CDR3 bases: TGTGCCAGCATGGACAGGGTCCCTGGCTACACCTTC. This gives the protein CASMDRVPGYTF.

This clone has only one observation. The V gene is TRBV7-9, the J gene TRBJ2-7, with unresolved D. Germline-derived CDR1 and CDR2 are SEHNR and FQNEAQ (reference sequence). The CDR3 runs 14 residues. Trimming took 2 bases from V and 0 from J, leaving 8 bases between them. CDR3 residues: CASSLLGSSYEQYF. The CDR3 region has the DNA TGTGCCAGCAGCTTACTAGGAAGCTCCTACGAGCAGTACTTC.

This chain connects TRBV28 to TRBJ2-6; 8 bases fit TRBD2. The CDR3 length is 19 residues. In germline, CDR1 is MDHEN, CDR2 SYDVKM. The V and J ends lost 8 bases and 0 bases, in that order; junction bases with no gene match: 15. The CDR3 reads CASYKSEAGVISGANVLTF. The CDR3 DNA is TGTGCCAGCTACAAGTCGGAAGCGGGGGTCATCTCTGGGGCCAACGTCCTGACTTTC.

The chain links TRBV29-1 to TRBJ2-3, with TRBD2 matching over 8 bases. The CDR3 has 15 residues. Trimming took 4 bases from V and 2 from J; bases not matched to a gene: 8. Germline assignment: CDR1 SQVTM and CDR2 ANQGSEA. CDR3 amino acids: CSVGSSGLDTDTQYF. In DNA form, the CDR3 reads TGCAGCGTTGGTTCATCGGGACTAGACACAGATACGCAGTATTTT.

The chain carries TRBV10-3 and TRBJ2-2; 11 positions agree with TRBD2. Germline CDR1 reads ENHRY; CDR2 reads SYGVKD. J lost 3 bases, V lost 4 bases, and 10 bases had no gene match. The CDR3 is 18 residues long. The CDR3 spells CAISVVPLAGVDTGELFF. The DNA of the CDR3 is TGTGCCATCAGTGTAGTCCCACTAGCGGGAGTTGACACCGGGGAGCTGTTTTTT.

The chain employs TRBV7-3 and TRBJ2-2; TRBD1 matches at 9 bases. CDR3 length equals 16 residues. CDR1 SGHTA and CDR2 FQGTGA come from the germline V gene. V lost 2 bases to trimming and J lost 4 bases; unmatched junction nucleotides: 5. CDR3 sequence (DNA): TGTGCCAGCAGCTTAGACGGACAGGGGATCACCGGGGAGCTGTTTTTT. As protein: CASSLDGQGITGELFF.

The V gene is TRBV7-9, the J gene TRBJ2-7, with 8 bases lining up with TRBD2. The CDR3 loop spans 15 amino acids. Per the germline V gene, CDR1 is SEHNR and CDR2 is FQNEAQ (reference sequence). Germline trimming cut 4 bases from V and 6 bases from J; bases unmatched to any gene: 11. The CDR3 region is CASSSPGAGVPEQYF. The DNA for the CDR3 is TGTGCCAGCAGCTCCCCCGGAGCGGGAGTTCCCGAGCAGTACTTC.

The rearrangement links TRBV7-6 to TRBJ2-7; tentatively, D is TRBD2 (5 bases). Looked up from germline, CDR1 is SGHVS and CDR2 is FNYEAQ. Trimming took 3 bases from V and 0 from J, leaving 24 bases between them. The CDR3 length is 19 residues. CDR3 amino acids: CASSLMQIPVRELSYEQYF. In DNA form, the CDR3 reads TGTGCCAGCAGCTTGATGCAGATTCCGGTGAGGGAGCTCTCCTACGAGCAGTACTTC. Using reference TRBV7-6 and TRBJ2-7 for the parts outside the CDR3, the full variable domain is GAGVSQSPRYKVTKRGQDVALRCDPISGHVSLYWYRQALGQGPEFLTYFNYEAQQDKSGLPNDRFSAERPEGSISTLTIQRTEQRDSAMYRCASSLMQIPVRELSYEQYFGPGTRLTVT.

This chain uses TRBV27 with TRBJ2-7; the D is unclear. The germline CDR1 and CDR2 sequences are MNHEY and SMNVEV (reference sequence). CDR3 length: 14 amino acids. The V and J ends lost 1 base and 7 bases respectively, with 14 bases between them. DNA of the CDR3: TGTGCCAGCAGTTTATTTCCGGACCAAATTGAGCAGTACTTC. Translating gives CASSLFPDQIEQYF.

This chain links TRBV11-2 with TRBJ1-4; the D is unclear. Trimming removed 1 base at V and 11 bases at J, with 14 bases between. Germline V CDR1 and CDR2: SGHAT, FQNNGV. This CDR3 is built from 14 residues. For the CDR3, the DNA is TGTGCCAGCAGCTTAGTTGCGGCAGAAGGGAAACTGTTTTTT. Its translation is CASSLVAAEGKLFF.

The chain joins TRBV7-6 to TRBJ2-3; a possible D gene is TRBD2 (5 bases). This CDR3 has 14 amino acids. The germline gives CDR1 SGHVS, CDR2 FNYEAQ. The V gene lost 3 bases and the J gene lost 4 bases, with 11 bases spanning the gap. This CDR3 reads CASSFAGGSDTQYF. CDR3 in DNA: TGTGCCAGCAGCTTCGCGGGCGGGTCAGATACGCAGTATTTT.